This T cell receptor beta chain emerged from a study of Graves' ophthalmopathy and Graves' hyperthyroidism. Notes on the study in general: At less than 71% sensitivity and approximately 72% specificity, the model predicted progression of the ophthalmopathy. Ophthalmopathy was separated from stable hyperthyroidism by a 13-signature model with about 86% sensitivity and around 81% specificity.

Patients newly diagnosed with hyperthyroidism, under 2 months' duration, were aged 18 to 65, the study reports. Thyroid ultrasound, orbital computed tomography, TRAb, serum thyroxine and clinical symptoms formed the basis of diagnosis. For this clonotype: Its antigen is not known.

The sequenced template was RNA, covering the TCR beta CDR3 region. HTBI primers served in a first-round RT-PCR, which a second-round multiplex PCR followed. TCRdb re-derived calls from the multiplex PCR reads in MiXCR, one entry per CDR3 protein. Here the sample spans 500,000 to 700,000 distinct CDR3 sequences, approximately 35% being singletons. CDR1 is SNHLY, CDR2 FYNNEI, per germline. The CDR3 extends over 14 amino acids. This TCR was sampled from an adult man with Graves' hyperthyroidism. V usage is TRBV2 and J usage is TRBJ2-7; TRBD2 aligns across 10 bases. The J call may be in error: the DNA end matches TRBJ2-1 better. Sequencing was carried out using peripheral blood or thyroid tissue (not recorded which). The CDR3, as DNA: TGTGCCAGCGGAGGGACTAGCGCTTACAATGAGCAGTTCTTC. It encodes CASGGTSAYNEQFF.